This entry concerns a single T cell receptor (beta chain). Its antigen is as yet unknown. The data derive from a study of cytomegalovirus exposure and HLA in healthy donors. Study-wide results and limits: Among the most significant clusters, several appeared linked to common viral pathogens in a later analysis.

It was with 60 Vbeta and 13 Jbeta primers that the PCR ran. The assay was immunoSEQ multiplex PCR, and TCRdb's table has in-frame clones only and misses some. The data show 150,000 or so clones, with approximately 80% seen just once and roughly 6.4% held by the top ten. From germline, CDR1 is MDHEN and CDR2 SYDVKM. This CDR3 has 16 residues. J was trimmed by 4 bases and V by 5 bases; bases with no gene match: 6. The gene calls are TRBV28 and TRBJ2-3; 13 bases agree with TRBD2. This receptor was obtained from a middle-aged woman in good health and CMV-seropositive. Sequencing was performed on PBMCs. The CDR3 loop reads CASSPQLAGGPDTQYF. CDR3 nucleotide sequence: TGTGCCAGCAGTCCCCAACTAGCGGGGGGGCCAGATACGCAGTATTTT.